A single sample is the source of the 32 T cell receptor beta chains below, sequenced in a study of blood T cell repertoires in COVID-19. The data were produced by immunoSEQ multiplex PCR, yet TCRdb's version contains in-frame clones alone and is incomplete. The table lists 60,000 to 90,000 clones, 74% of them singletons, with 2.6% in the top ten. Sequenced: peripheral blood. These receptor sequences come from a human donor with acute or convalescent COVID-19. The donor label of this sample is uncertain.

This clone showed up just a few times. CDR3 sequence (DNA): TGTGCCAGCAGCCCCGGGGTTCCACGCCCCTATGGCTACACCTTC. This encodes CASSPGVPRPYGYTF. The chain couples TRBV5-6 to TRBJ1-2; no clear D. Trimming took 4 bases from V and 4 from J, leaving 17 bases between them. Germline V gene lookup returns CDR1 SGHDT and CDR2 YYEEEE. The CDR3 is 15 amino acids. The full variable domain, with the rest looked up from reference TRBV5-6 and TRBJ1-2, is DAGVTQSPTHLIKTRGQQVTLRCSPKSGHDTVSWYQQALGQGPQFIFQYYEEEERQRGNFPDRFSGHQFPNYSSELNVNALLLGDSALYLCASSPGVPRPYGYTFGSGTRLTVV.

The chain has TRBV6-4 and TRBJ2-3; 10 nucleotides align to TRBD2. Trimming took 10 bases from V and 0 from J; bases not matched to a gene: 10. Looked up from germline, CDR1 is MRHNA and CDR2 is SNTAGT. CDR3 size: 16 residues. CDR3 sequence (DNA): TGTGCCACCTCGGCGACTAGCGGGTCGAGCACAGATACGCAGTATTTT. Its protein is CATSATSGSSTDTQYF.

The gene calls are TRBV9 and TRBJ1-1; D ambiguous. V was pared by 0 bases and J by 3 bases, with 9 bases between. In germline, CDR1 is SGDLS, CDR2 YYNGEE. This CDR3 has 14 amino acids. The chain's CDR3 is CASSVVSSDTEAFF. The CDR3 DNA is TGTGCCAGCAGCGTAGTGAGCAGCGACACTGAAGCTTTCTTT.

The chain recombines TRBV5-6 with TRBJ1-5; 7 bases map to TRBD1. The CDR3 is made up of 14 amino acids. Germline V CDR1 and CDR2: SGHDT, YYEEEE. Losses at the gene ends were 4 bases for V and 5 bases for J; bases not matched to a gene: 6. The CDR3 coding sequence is TGTGCCAGCAGCCTAGGGGGCCCCTATCAGCCCCAGCATTTT. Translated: CASSLGGPYQPQHF.

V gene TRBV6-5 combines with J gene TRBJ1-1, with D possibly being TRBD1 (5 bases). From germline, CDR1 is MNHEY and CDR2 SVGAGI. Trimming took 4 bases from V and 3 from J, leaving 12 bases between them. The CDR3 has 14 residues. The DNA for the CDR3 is TGTGCCAGCAGTTCGGGGGGGGTGGACACTGAAGCTTTCTTT. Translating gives CASSSGGVDTEAFF.

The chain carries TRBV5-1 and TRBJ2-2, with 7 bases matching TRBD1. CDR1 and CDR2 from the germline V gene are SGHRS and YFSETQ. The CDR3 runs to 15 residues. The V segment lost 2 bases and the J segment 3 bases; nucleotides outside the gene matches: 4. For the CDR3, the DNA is TGCGCCAGCAGCTTTGGGACAGCCTACACCGGGGAGCTGTTTTTT. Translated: CASSFGTAYTGELFF.

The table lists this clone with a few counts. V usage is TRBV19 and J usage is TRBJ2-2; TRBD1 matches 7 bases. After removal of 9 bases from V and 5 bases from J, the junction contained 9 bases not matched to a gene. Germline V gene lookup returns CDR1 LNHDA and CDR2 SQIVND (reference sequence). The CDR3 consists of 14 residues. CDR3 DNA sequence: TGTGCCAGCAATACAGGGGTAGGAACCGGGGAGCTGTTTTTT. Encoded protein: CASNTGVGTGELFF.

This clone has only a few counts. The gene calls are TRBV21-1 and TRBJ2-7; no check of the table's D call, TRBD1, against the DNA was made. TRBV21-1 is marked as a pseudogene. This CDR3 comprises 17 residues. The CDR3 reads CASSKEEYSPNSYEQYV. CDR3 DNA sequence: TGTGCCAGCAGCAAAGAAGAGTACAGCCCTAATTCCTACGAGCAGTACGTC.

CDR3 region: CASSGAGTRSSYNEQFF. The CDR3 DNA reads TGCGCCAGCAGTGGGGCCGGGACTAGGAGCTCCTACAATGAGCAGTTCTTC. The chain carries TRBV10-1 and TRBJ2-1; TRBD2 matches 8 bases. The CDR3 contains 17 residues. Germline V lookup: CDR1 WNHNN, CDR2 SYGVQD (reference sequence). V shed 4 bases and J 0 bases; nucleotides not matched to a gene: 8.

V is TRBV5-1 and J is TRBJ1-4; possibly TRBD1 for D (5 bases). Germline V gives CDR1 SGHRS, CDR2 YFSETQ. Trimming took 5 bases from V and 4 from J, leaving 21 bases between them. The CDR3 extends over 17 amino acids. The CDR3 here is CASRSTGRVGLNEKLFF. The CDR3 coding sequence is TGCGCCAGCAGATCCACAGGACGGGTGGGACTTAATGAAAAACTGTTTTTT.

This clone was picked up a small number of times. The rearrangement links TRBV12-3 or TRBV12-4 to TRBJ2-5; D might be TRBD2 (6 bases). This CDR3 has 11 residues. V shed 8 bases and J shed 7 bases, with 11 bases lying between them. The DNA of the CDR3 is TGTGCCAGCGTTTGGAGGGGGACCCAGTACTTC. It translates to CASVWRGTQYF.

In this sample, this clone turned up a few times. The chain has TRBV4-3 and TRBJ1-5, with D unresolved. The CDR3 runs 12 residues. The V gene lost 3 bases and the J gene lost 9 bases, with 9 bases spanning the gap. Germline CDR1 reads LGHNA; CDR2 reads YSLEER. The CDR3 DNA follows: TGCGCCAGCAGCCAGGCGGGAGGGCCCCAGCATTTT. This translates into CASSQAGGPQHF.

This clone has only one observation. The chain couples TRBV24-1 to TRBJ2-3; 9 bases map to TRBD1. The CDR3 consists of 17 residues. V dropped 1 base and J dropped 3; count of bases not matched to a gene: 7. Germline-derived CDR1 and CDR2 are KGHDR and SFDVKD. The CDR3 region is CATSDLGTGISTDTQYF. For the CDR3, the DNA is TGTGCCACCAGTGATTTAGGGACAGGGATTAGTACAGATACGCAGTATTTT.

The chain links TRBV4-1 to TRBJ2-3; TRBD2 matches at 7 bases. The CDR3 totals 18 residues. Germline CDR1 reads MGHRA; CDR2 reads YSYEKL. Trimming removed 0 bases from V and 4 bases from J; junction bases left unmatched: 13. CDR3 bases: TGCGCCAGCAGCCAAGATTTTTGGTCTAGTGGGGGGGCAGATACGCAGTATTTT. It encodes CASSQDFWSSGGADTQYF.

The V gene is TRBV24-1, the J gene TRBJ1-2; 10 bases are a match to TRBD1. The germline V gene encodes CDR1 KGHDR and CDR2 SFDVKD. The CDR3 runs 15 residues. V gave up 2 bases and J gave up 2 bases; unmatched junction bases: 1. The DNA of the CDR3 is TGTGCCACCAGTGATTCGGGACAGGGGAACTATGGCTACACCTTC. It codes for CATSDSGQGNYGYTF.

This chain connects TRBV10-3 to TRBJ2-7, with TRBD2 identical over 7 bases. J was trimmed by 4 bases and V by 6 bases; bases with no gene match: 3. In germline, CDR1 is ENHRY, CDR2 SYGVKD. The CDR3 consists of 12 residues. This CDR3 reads CAISELAYEQYF. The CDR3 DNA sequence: TGTGCCATCAGCGAACTAGCGTACGAGCAGTACTTC.

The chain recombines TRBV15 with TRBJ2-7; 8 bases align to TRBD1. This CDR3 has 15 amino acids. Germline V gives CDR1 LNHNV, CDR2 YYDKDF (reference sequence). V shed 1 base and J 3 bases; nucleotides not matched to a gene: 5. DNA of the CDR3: TGTGCCACCAGCAGAGGGGCTGGACAGGGCTACGAGCAGTACGTC. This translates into CATSRGAGQGYEQYV.

In DNA form, the CDR3 reads TGTGCCAGCAGCTTACCCAGTCCAGGCTCCACTGAAGCTTTCTTT. This sequence encodes CASSLPSPGSTEAFF. This chain joins TRBV7-9 and TRBJ1-1, with unresolved D. Per the germline V gene, CDR1 is SEHNR and CDR2 is FQNEAQ (reference sequence). V was shortened by 2 bases and J by 4 bases, with 14 bases between the two germline ends. CDR3 length: 15 amino acids. The variable domain in full, with the rest retrieved from reference TRBV7-9 and TRBJ1-1, is DTGVSQNPRHKITKRGQNVTFRCDPISEHNRLYWYRQTLGQGPEFLTYFQNEAQLEKSRLLSDRFSAERPKGSFSTLEIQRTEQGDSAMYLCASSLPSPGSTEAFFGQGTRLTVV.

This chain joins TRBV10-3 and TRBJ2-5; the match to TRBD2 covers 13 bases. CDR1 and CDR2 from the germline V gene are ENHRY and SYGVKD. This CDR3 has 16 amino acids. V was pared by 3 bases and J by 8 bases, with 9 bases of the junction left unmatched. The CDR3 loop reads CAISDPGLAGEYTQYF. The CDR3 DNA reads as TGTGCCATCAGTGATCCCGGACTAGCGGGAGAGTATACCCAGTACTTC.

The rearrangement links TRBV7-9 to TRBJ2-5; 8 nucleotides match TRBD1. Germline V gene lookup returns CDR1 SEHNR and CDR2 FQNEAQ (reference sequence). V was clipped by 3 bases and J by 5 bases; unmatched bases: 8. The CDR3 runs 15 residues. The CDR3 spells CASSFSQGARETQYF. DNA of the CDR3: TGTGCCAGCAGCTTTTCCCAGGGGGCTAGGGAGACCCAGTACTTC.

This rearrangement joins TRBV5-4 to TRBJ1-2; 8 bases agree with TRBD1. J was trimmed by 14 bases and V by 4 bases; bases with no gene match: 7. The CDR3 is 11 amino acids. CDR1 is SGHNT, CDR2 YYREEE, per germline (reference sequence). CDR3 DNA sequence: TGTGCCAGCAGCGCAGGACAGGGTCAAACCTTC. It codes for CASSAGQGQTF.

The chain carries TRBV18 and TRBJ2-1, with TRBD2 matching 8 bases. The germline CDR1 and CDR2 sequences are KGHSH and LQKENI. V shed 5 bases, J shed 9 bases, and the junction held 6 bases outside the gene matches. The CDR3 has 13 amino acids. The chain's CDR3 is CASSLGLAAEQFF. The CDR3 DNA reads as TGTGCCAGCTCATTAGGACTAGCCGCTGAGCAGTTCTTC.

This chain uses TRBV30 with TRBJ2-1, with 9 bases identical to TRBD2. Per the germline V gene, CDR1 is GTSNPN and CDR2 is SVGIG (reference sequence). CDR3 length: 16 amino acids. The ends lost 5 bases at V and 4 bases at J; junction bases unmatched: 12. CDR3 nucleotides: TGTGCCTGGGAATCTCTAGCGGGATTGGGGTACAATGAGCAGTTCTTC. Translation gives CAWESLAGLGYNEQFF.

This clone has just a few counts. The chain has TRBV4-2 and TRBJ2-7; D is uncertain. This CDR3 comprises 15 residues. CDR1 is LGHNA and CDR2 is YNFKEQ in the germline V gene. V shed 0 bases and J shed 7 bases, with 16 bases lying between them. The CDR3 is CASSQDLSRVREQYF. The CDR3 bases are TGTGCCAGCAGCCAAGATCTGTCCCGGGTTCGGGAGCAGTACTTC.

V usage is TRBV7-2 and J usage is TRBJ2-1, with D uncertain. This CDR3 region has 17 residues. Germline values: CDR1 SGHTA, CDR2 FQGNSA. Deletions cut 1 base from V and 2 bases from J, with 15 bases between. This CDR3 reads CASSLGGFTQTYNEQFF. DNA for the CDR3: TGTGCCAGCAGCTTAGGAGGATTCACCCAGACCTACAATGAGCAGTTCTTC.

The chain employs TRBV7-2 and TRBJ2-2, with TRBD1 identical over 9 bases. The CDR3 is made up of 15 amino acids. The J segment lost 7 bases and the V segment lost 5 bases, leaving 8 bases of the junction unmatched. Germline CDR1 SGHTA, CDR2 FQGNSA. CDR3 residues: CASSARDRVGGELFF. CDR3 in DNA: TGTGCCAGCAGCGCCCGGGACAGGGTCGGCGGGGAGCTGTTTTTT. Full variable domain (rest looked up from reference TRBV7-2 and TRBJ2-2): GAGVSQSPSNKVTEKGKDVELRCDPISGHTALYWYRQSLGQGLEFLIYFQGNSAPDKSGLPSDRFSAERTGGSVSTLTIQRTQQEDSAVYLCASSARDRVGGELFFGEGSRLTVL.

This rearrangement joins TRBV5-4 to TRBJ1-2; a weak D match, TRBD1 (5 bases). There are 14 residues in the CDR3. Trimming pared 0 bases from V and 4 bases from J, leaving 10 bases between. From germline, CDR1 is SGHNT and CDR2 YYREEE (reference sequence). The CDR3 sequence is CASSLEGSSYGYTF. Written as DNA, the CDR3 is TGTGCCAGCAGCTTGGAGGGGTCTAGCTATGGCTACACCTTC.

The CDR3 sequence is CASSEPGQDHEAFF. In DNA form, the CDR3 reads TGTGCCAGCAGTGAACCGGGACAGGACCATGAAGCTTTCTTT. The rearrangement joins TRBV6-1 to TRBJ1-1; 8 bases align to TRBD1. Germline lookup yields CDR1 MNHNS and CDR2 SASEGT. V lost 2 bases, J lost 7 bases, and 6 bases stayed unmatched. The CDR3 is made up of 14 amino acids.

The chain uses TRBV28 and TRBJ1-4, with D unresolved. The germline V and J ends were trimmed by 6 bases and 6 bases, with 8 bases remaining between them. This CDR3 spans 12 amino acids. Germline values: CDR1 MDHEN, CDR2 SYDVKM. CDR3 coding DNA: TGTGCCAGCAGCTTCCTCTATGAAAAACTGTTTTTT. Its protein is CASSFLYEKLFF.

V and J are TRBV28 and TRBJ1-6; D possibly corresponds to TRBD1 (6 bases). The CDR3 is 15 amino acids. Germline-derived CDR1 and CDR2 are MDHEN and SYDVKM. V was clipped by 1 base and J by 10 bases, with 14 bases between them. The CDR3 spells CASSLSGGLGSPLHF. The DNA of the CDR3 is TGTGCCAGCAGTTTATCGGGGGGGCTAGGCTCACCCCTCCACTTT.

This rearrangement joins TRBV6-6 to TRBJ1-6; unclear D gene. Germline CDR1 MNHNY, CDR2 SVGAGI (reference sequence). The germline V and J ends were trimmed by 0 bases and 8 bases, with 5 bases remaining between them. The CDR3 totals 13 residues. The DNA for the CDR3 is TGTGCCAGCAGTTACTCAACTGATTCACCCCTCCACTTT. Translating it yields CASSYSTDSPLHF.

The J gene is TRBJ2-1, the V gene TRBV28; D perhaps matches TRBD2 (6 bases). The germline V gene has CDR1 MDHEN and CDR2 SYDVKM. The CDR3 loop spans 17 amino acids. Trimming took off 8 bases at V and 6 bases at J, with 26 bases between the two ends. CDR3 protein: CASLGAGNTPGSNEQFF. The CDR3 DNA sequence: TGTGCCAGCTTGGGAGCGGGTAATACCCCTGGAAGCAATGAGCAGTTCTTC.